This TCR beta chain is drawn from a study of T cell changes during pregnancy in multiple sclerosis. Using immunoSEQ multiplex PCR, the repertoire was profiled, and TCRdb retains in-frame clones only, with some absent. The data contain tens of thousands of clones, approximately 93% of them singletons. This CDR3 is built from 17 residues. J gave up 5 bases and V 3 bases, and 10 bases lay outside the gene matches. The V gene's germline CDR1 is SGHVS and CDR2 FNYEAQ. The sample here was CD8+ T cells from peripheral blood mononuclear cells, taken in the third trimester of pregnancy. The chain combines TRBV7-6 with TRBJ2-5; 12 bases are a match to TRBD2. This sequence was found in a female donor with multiple sclerosis, enrolled in a pregnancy study. This chain's CDR3 is CASSFPTSGRDRETQYF. In DNA form, the CDR3 reads TGTGCCAGCAGCTTCCCGACTAGCGGGAGAGACAGGGAGACCCAGTACTTC.